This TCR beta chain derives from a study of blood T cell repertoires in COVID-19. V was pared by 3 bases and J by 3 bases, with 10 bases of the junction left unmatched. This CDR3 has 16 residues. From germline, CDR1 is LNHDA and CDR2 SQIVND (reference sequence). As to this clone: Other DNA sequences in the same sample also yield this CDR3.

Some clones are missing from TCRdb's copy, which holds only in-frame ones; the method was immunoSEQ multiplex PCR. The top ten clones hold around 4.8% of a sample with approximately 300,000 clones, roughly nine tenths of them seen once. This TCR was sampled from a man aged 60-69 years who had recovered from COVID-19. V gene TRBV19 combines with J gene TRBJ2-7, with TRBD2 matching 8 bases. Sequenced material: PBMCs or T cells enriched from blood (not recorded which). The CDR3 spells CASSISGTRGDYEQYF. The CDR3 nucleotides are TGTGCCAGTAGTATCTCCGGGACTAGGGGAGACTACGAGCAGTACTTC.